Below, 10 T cell receptor beta chains from the same sample are listed, as sequenced in a study of vaccination effects on CD4 cells after COVID-19. Their antigens are not known. ViraFEST expansion of antigen-specific CD4+ T cells with viral peptide pools preceded sequencing. Scientists isolated CD4+ T cells after an approximately ten-day culture period ended. The data were produced by immunoSEQ multiplex PCR, yet TCRdb's version contains in-frame clones alone and is incomplete. The sample includes 55,000 to 65,000 clones, roughly 76% of them seen just once. Sequencing used CD4+ T cells from PBMCs cultured with HCoV-229E spike peptides, obtained before COVID-19 vaccination. All receptors derive from a human donor who received a COVID-19 vaccine.

This chain connects TRBV27 to TRBJ2-3, with 9 bases fitting TRBD2. The germline CDR1 and CDR2 sequences are MNHEY and SMNVEV (reference sequence). The CDR3 is made up of 17 amino acids. V dropped 3 bases and J dropped 4; count of bases not matched to a gene: 11. The CDR3 loop is CASSFASSGEWADTQYF. In DNA, the CDR3 is TGTGCCAGCAGTTTTGCGTCTAGCGGGGAATGGGCAGATACGCAGTATTTT.

V gene TRBV6-5 combines with J gene TRBJ1-2; TRBD1 agrees at 8 bases. Looked up from germline, CDR1 is MNHEY and CDR2 is SVGAGI. The CDR3 is 13 residues long. The V segment lost 10 bases and the J segment 12 bases; nucleotides outside the gene matches: 16. CDR3 residues: CATREQGAFRHTF. In DNA form, the CDR3 reads TGTGCCACCCGGGAGCAGGGGGCTTTTCGCCACACCTTC.

The gene calls are TRBV5-6 and TRBJ2-1, with D perhaps TRBD2 (7 bases). Germline loops: CDR1 SGHDT, CDR2 YYEEEE. The CDR3 has 15 residues. V was clipped by 1 base and J by 10 bases, with 18 bases between them. The CDR3 reads CASSLRGAGNGEQFF. In nucleotides, the CDR3 is TGTGCCAGCAGCTTGCGGGGGGCCGGAAACGGAGAGCAGTTCTTC.

The chain carries TRBV18 and TRBJ1-1; D unclear. The CDR3 spans 13 residues. The germline V gene has CDR1 KGHSH and CDR2 LQKENI. V gave up 3 bases and J gave up 1 base, with 6 bases separating them. The CDR3 loop reads CASSPESNTEAFF. The CDR3 DNA reads TGTGCCAGCTCACCGGAGTCGAACACTGAAGCTTTCTTT.

This chain connects TRBV11-2 to TRBJ2-4; 8 bases are a match to TRBD1. Germline lookup yields CDR1 SGHAT and CDR2 FQNNGV. CDR3 length: 19 residues. The ends lost 1 base at V and 4 bases at J; junction bases unmatched: 15. CDR3 nucleotide sequence: TGTGCCAGCAGCTTAGTGCCGGAGACAGGGGCTCGGGGAAAAAACATTCAGTACTTC. Its translation is CASSLVPETGARGKNIQYF.

The gene calls are TRBV7-2 and TRBJ2-5, with D unclear. The V end was cut by 3 bases, the J end by 6 bases, with 17 bases between. The CDR3 is 15 amino acids. CDR1 SGHTA and CDR2 FQGNSA come from the germline V gene. The CDR3 sequence: CASSLTAVSTQTQYF. The DNA for the CDR3 is TGTGCCAGCAGCTTGACGGCTGTCTCCACGCAGACCCAGTACTTC.

The CDR3 DNA follows: TGTGCCAGCAGCTTGGCCCAGGTCCAAGAGACCCAGTACTTC. Translation: CASSLAQVQETQYF. This sequence joins TRBV5-4 and TRBJ2-5; no clear D gene. Per the germline V gene, CDR1 is SGHNT and CDR2 is YYREEE (reference sequence). The CDR3 spans 14 residues. The V and J ends lost 0 bases and 1 base respectively, with 7 bases between them.

The chain is built from TRBV18 and TRBJ2-3; D remains ambiguous. CDR1 is KGHSH and CDR2 is LQKENI in the germline V gene. V was trimmed by 1 base and J by 4 bases, leaving 15 bases between them. There are 16 residues in the CDR3. This chain's CDR3 is CASSPLLNSPSDTQYF. In nucleotides, the CDR3 is TGTGCCAGCTCACCACTTCTGAACAGCCCCTCAGATACGCAGTATTTT.

Written as DNA, the CDR3 is TGTGCCAGCAGCTCGGTAAGGGTCGGGGCAGATACGCAGTATTTT. Amino acid sequence: CASSSVRVGADTQYF. The chain is built from TRBV7-2 and TRBJ2-3; D perhaps matches TRBD2 (5 bases). CDR1 is SGHTA, CDR2 FQGNSA, per germline. This CDR3 has 15 amino acids. V was cut by 4 bases and J by 4 bases, with 15 bases left in between. Complete variable domain (other parts from reference TRBV7-2 and TRBJ2-3): GAGVSQSPSNKVTEKGKDVELRCDPISGHTALYWYRQSLGQGLEFLIYFQGNSAPDKSGLPSDRFSAERTGGSVSTLTIQRTQQEDSAVYLCASSSVRVGADTQYFGPGTRLTVL.

V gene TRBV19 combines with J gene TRBJ1-3; D gene ambiguous. This CDR3 has 14 amino acids. In germline, CDR1 is LNHDA, CDR2 SQIVND (reference sequence). V shed 9 bases and J shed 0 bases, with 12 bases lying between them. The CDR3 region is CASLDLSSGNTIYF. The CDR3 region has the DNA TGTGCCAGCTTGGACCTTAGCTCTGGAAACACCATATATTTT.